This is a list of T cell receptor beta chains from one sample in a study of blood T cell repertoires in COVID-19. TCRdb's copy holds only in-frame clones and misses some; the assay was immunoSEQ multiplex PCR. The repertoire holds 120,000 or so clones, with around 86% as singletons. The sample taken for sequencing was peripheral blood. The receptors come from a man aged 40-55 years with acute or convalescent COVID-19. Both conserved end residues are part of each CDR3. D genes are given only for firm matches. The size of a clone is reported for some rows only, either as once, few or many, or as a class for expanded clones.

TGTGCCAGCAGCTTAGATTCCGGGACAGGGGTGTGGGGCTACACCTTC	CASSLDSGTGVWGYTF	TRBD1	NA	TRBJ1-2	TRBV7-2
TGTGCCTGGAGTCAGGGGTTGGGGACAGATACGCAGTATTTT	CAWSQGLGTDTQYF	NA	NA	TRBJ2-3	TRBV30
TGTGCCAGCAGCGGAAAGGGGGCCGGTGAAGCTTTCTTT	CASSGKGAGEAFF	TRBD1	NA	TRBJ1-1	TRBV5-4
TGTGCCAGCAGGGACACCGGGACACCCCTGGGCTACACCTTC	CASRDTGTPLGYTF	NA	NA	TRBJ1-2	TRBV6-5
TGTGCCTGGCGCGGGCAGAATGAAAAACTGTTTTTT	CAWRGQNEKLFF	NA	NA	TRBJ1-4	TRBV30
TGTGCCATCAAAATTGGGCAGGAAATTAATTCACCCCTCCACTTT	CAIKIGQEINSPLHF	NA	few	TRBJ1-6	TRBV10-3
TGTGCCAGCAGCCAAGTTGCAAGGGGTGGCGAGCAGTACTTC	CASSQVARGGEQYF	NA	once	TRBJ2-7	TRBV3-1/TRBV3-2
TGCAGTGCTGGGCCGAACACTGAAGCTTTCTTT	CSAGPNTEAFF	NA	NA	TRBJ1-1	TRBV20-1
TGCGCCAGCAGCCAATCCGGGACAGGGGGCTCGAATGGCTACACCTTC	CASSQSGTGGSNGYTF	TRBD1	NA	TRBJ1-2	TRBV4-1
TGCGCCAGCAGCTTGGGACAGCTTCTAGACGAGCAGTACTTC	CASSLGQLLDEQYF	NA	NA	TRBJ2-7	TRBV5-1
TGTGCCAGTAGCTCGGACAGGGGTTCCTACGAGCAGTACTTC	CASSSDRGSYEQYF	TRBD1	NA	TRBJ2-7	TRBV19
TGCAGCGTTGCCGAAGGGGCCCCGGGCCGGGCTTTCTTT	CSVAEGAPGRAFF	NA	NA	TRBJ1-1	TRBV29-1